Sequencing of this TCR beta chain was carried out in a study of shared clonotypes between healthy human individuals. V trimming: 6 bases; J trimming: 1 base; junction bases outside the gene matches: 12. The CDR3 sequence is 16 residues long. Germline V gives CDR1 MDHEN, CDR2 SYDVKM. This table comes from immunoSEQ multiplex PCR, and its TCRdb copy is limited to in-frame clones, with some not included. The table shows roughly 2.6 million clones, with roughly 92% occurring only once. A single count supports this clone. This clonotype was sampled from a man younger than 30 in good health. Sequencing input: naive CD4+ T cells sorted from blood. The subset denotes: CD45RA+ positively selected. The chain carries TRBV28 and TRBJ2-7, with 7 bases lining up with TRBD2. Here the CDR3 DNA reads TGTGCCAGCAGCCATTTGGAGGGGCGGGGGTCCTACGAGCAGTACTTC. Translated, it gives CASSHLEGRGSYEQYF.